These 18 T cell receptor beta chains share one sample of origin, sequenced in a study of shared clonotypes between healthy human individuals. Profiling relied on immunoSEQ multiplex PCR, and the TCRdb table lists in-frame clones only, not all of them. The sample shows 1,400,000 or so clones, approximately 98.5% of them seen only once. The sequencing input was naive CD4+ T cells sorted from blood. Subset specified: CD45RA+ positively selected. Source of these receptors: a man aged 25 to 45 in good health.

The chain employs TRBV28 and TRBJ2-1; D is tentatively TRBD1 or TRBD2 (5 bases each). The CDR3 spans 13 residues. The V gene lost 8 bases and the J gene lost 4 bases, with 12 bases spanning the gap. Germline V CDR1 and CDR2: MDHEN, SYDVKM. The CDR3 DNA follows: TGTGCCAGCCTTTGGGGACCTTACAATGAGCAGTTCTTC. Translation gives CASLWGPYNEQFF.

The rearrangement links TRBV9 to TRBJ2-5; 8 positions agree with TRBD1. V shed 4 bases and J 8 bases; nucleotides not matched to a gene: 13. The germline gives CDR1 SGDLS, CDR2 YYNGEE. The CDR3 has 15 residues. The CDR3 nucleotides read TGTGCCAGCAGCCCGGGGGACAGGAGCGTGGGTACCCAGTACTTC. The encoded protein is CASSPGDRSVGTQYF. Combining the CDR3 with reference TRBV9 and TRBJ2-5 gives the whole variable domain DSGVTQTPKHLITATGQRVTLRCSPRSGDLSVYWYQQSLDQGLQFLIQYYNGEERAKGNILERFSAQQFPDLHSELNLSSLELGDSALYFCASSPGDRSVGTQYFGPGTRLLVL.

On this clone: Other DNA sequences in this specimen translate into the identical CDR3. The chain joins TRBV6-5 to TRBJ2-1; 11 positions agree with TRBD2. There are 15 residues in the CDR3. V gave up 4 bases and J gave up 2 bases; unmatched junction bases: 1. Germline V gene lookup returns CDR1 MNHEY and CDR2 SVGAGI. CDR3 residues: CASSLTSGAYNEQFF. The DNA for the CDR3 is TGTGCCAGCAGTTTGACTAGCGGGGCCTACAATGAGCAGTTCTTC.

This chain links TRBV30 with TRBJ2-1; perhaps TRBD2 as D (5 bases). This CDR3 region has 12 residues. The germline CDR1 and CDR2 sequences are GTSNPN and SVGIG (reference sequence). The CDR3 spells CEKGRPYNEQFF. The CDR3 DNA is TGTGAGAAAGGGAGACCCTACAATGAGCAGTTCTTC.

The chain couples TRBV5-1 to TRBJ2-5; D is perhaps TRBD1 (6 bases). Germline V gene data show CDR1 as SGHRS and CDR2 as YFSETQ. The V end lost 1 base, the J end lost 1 base, and 11 bases lay between the germline ends. The CDR3 totals 15 residues. The CDR3, as DNA: TGCGCCAGCAGCTTGATAGGGACACCCCAAGAGACCCAGTACTTC. Protein sequence: CASSLIGTPQETQYF. The whole variable domain, remainder taken from reference TRBV5-1 and TRBJ2-5, is KAGVTQTPRYLIKTRGQQVTLSCSPISGHRSVSWYQQTPGQGLQFLFEYFSETQRNKGNFPGRFSGRQFSNSRSEMNVSTLELGDSALYLCASSLIGTPQETQYFGPGTRLLVL.

The rearrangement uses TRBV7-9 and TRBJ2-1; D gene uncertain. CDR1 and CDR2 (germline): SEHNR, FQNEAQ (reference sequence). Trimming cost V 4 bases and J 0 bases, with 13 bases left between them. CDR3 length equals 16 residues. The DNA of the CDR3 is TGTGCCAGCAGCTCCAGACGCCTAAGCTCCTACAATGAGCAGTTCTTC. Translation gives CASSSRRLSSYNEQFF.

For this clone: The same CDR3 arises from other DNA sequences in this sample as well. The chain recombines TRBV18 with TRBJ2-7, with D uncertain. Germline values: CDR1 KGHSH, CDR2 LQKENI. This CDR3 comprises 13 residues. The V and J ends lost 0 bases and 5 bases respectively, with 8 bases between them. In nucleotides, the CDR3 is TGTGCCAGCTCACCACCAGGGTCCCACGAGCAGTACTTC. Encoded protein: CASSPPGSHEQYF.

This chain uses TRBV9 with TRBJ2-5; D might be TRBD1 (6 bases). The CDR3 is 15 residues long. Trimming cost V 3 bases and J 5 bases, with 17 bases left between them. Germline CDR1 and CDR2: SGDLS and YYNGEE. The CDR3 DNA is TGTGCCAGCAGCGCGCAATACAGGGTATCGGAGACCCAGTACTTC. The encoded protein is CASSAQYRVSETQYF.

The rearrangement uses TRBV5-1 and TRBJ1-3; the D is unclear. Between the trimmed V and J ends, which lost 0 bases and 2 bases, there was a span of 12 bases. CDR1 SGHRS and CDR2 YFSETQ come from the germline V gene. CDR3 size: 16 residues. CDR3 sequence: CASSLVGGQPGNTIYF. The CDR3 region has the DNA TGCGCCAGCAGCTTGGTCGGCGGGCAGCCTGGAAACACCATATATTTT.

The chain joins TRBV28 to TRBJ1-1; 10 bases fit TRBD1. CDR3 length: 14 residues. CDR1 and CDR2 (germline): MDHEN, SYDVKM. V was pared by 2 bases and J by 5 bases, with 2 bases of the junction left unmatched. The CDR3 reads CASSLGTGVTEAFF. The CDR3 DNA follows: TGTGCCAGCAGTTTAGGGACAGGGGTGACTGAAGCTTTCTTT.

This clone was recorded a few times. V usage is TRBV28 and J usage is TRBJ1-5; a weak D match, TRBD1 (5 bases). V was clipped by 8 bases and J by 6 bases, with 8 bases between them. Per the germline V gene, CDR1 is MDHEN and CDR2 is SYDVKM. CDR3 length equals 11 residues. For the CDR3, the DNA is TGTGCCAGCGGAGGGGTTCAGCCCCAGCATTTT. Encoded protein: CASGGVQPQHF.

Details on this clone: Other DNA sequences of this sample code for an identical CDR3. The chain employs TRBV19 and TRBJ2-5; no clear D. V was clipped by 3 bases and J by 3 bases, with 8 bases between them. The CDR3 sequence is 13 residues long. CDR1 and CDR2 (germline): LNHDA, SQIVND (reference sequence). Here the CDR3 DNA reads TGTGCCAGTAGTATTGACTGGGAAGAGACCCAGTACTTC. Amino acid sequence: CASSIDWEETQYF.

This chain joins TRBV2 and TRBJ1-1, with D possibly being TRBD1 (6 bases). The CDR3 totals 16 residues. V lost 3 bases to trimming and J lost 0 bases, with 14 bases between them. Looked up from germline, CDR1 is SNHLY and CDR2 is FYNNEI. The CDR3 nucleotides read TGTGCCAGCAGTGACCCCCAGGGGACGCTGAACACTGAAGCTTTCTTT. Its translation is CASSDPQGTLNTEAFF.

The chain has TRBV25-1 and TRBJ1-5, with a tentative D call TRBD1 (6 bases). The CDR3 consists of 16 residues. The V and J ends lost 2 bases and 0 bases respectively, with 11 bases between them. The V gene's germline CDR1 is MGHDK and CDR2 SYGVNS. CDR3 in amino acids: CASSEGGRGSNQPQHF. The CDR3 region has the DNA TGTGCCAGCAGTGAAGGGGGGCGCGGTAGCAATCAGCCCCAGCATTTT.

The chain employs TRBV2 and TRBJ2-1; TRBD2 agrees at 7 bases. The CDR3 is 15 amino acids. The V and J ends lost 8 bases and 1 base, in that order; junction bases with no gene match: 8. Germline lookup yields CDR1 SNHLY and CDR2 FYNNEI. The CDR3 protein is CASCRDSGSYNEQFF. The CDR3 nucleotides are TGTGCCAGCTGCAGGGATAGCGGGTCCTACAATGAGCAGTTCTTC.

The chain has TRBV27 and TRBJ2-7, with 11 bases fitting TRBD2. The CDR3 spans 16 residues. CDR1 is MNHEY and CDR2 is SMNVEV in the germline V gene (reference sequence). The J segment lost 2 bases and the V segment lost 2 bases, leaving 5 bases of the junction unmatched. The CDR3 nucleotides are TGTGCCAGCAGTTTACTAGCGGGAGGCCTCCCCTACGAGCAGTACTTC. It is translated as CASSLLAGGLPYEQYF.

The chain combines TRBV4-3 with TRBJ2-7, with D unclear. Trimming took 1 base from V and 1 from J, leaving 8 bases between them. This CDR3 is built from 14 residues. The germline CDR1 and CDR2 sequences are LGHNA and YSLEER. In DNA form, the CDR3 reads TGCGCCAGCAGCCAAGGCAGGTTATCCTACGAGCAGTACTTC. Residues: CASSQGRLSYEQYF.

The rearrangement links TRBV30 to TRBJ2-1, with unresolved D. Germline CDR1 and CDR2: GTSNPN and SVGIG (reference sequence). The V end lost 4 bases, the J end lost 0 bases, and 7 bases lay between the germline ends. This CDR3 is 13 amino acids long. The CDR3 bases are TGTGCCTGGACCCCTGGCTCCTACAATGAGCAGTTCTTC. This gives the protein CAWTPGSYNEQFF.